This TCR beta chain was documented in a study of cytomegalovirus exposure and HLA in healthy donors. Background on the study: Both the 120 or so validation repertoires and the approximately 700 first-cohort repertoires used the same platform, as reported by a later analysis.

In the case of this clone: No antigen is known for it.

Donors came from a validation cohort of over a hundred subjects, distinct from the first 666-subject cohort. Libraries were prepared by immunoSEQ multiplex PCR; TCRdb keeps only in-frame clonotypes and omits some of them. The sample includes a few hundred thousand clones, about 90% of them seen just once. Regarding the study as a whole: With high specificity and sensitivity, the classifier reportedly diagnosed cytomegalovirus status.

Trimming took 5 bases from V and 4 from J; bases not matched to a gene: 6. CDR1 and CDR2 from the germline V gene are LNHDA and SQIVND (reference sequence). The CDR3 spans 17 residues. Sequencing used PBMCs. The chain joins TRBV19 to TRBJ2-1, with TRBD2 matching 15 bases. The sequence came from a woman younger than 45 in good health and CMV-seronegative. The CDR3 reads CASSEGLAGGIYNEQFF. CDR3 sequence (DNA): TGTGCCAGTAGTGAAGGACTAGCGGGAGGGATATACAATGAGCAGTTCTTC.